There are a few counts of the clone carrying this T cell receptor (beta chain). The antigen is unknown. The germline V and J ends were trimmed by 4 bases and 11 bases, with 12 bases remaining between them. Germline V gene data show CDR1 as MNHNS and CDR2 as SASEGT. The CDR3 is 11 residues long. The data were taken from a study of CD8+ T cells in alopecia areata. Study-wide findings and caveats: Many expanded lesional clones persisted in scalp and blood during tofacitinib.

Extracted from the samples, RNA was reverse transcribed into cDNA to serve as the sequencing template. Some clones are missing from TCRdb's copy, which holds only in-frame ones; the method was immunoSEQ multiplex PCR. The sample carries under 350,000 clones, 58% recorded once. Treatment defined: oral pan-JAK inhibitor, 5-10 mg twice daily. The chain employs TRBV6-1 and TRBJ2-7; D possibly uses TRBD1 or TRBD2 (5 bases each). This TCR came from a human donor with alopecia areata. The sample was CD4+ T cells sorted from blood, taken at week 24, from a patient treated with tofacitinib. The CDR3 bases are TGTGCCAGCAGTGTAAGCCAGGGAGAGTACTTC. Its translation: CASSVSQGEYF.